These 27 T cell receptor beta chains originate from one sample sequenced in a study of T cell repertoires in cytomegalovirus infection. Antigen specificity for these receptors is unknown. TCRdb independently ran MiXCR on the reads; one entry per CDR3 protein. The sample shows 650,000 to 900,000 distinct CDR3 sequences, 25% to 35% of them seen only once. The material sequenced was cultured CD8+ T cells from PBMCs, taken from culture after CMV antigen stimulation. All receptors come from a human donor in good health (CMV status not recorded). Some clones in this sample may be carry-over from other donors' samples.

The J gene is TRBJ1-1, the V gene TRBV6-1; perhaps TRBD1 as D (5 bases). V lost 6 bases to trimming and J lost 1 base, with 9 bases between them. The length of the CDR3 is 13 residues. Germline CDR1 reads MNHNS; CDR2 reads SASEGT. The CDR3 DNA sequence: TGTGCCAGCAGGATAGGGGCGAACACTGAAGCTTTCTTT. It is translated as CASRIGANTEAFF.

This clonotype was observed at least ten times. The rearrangement uses TRBV7-8 and TRBJ2-1, with TRBD2 matching 7 bases. The CDR3 spans 12 residues. The junction had 2 bases not matched to a gene; V was cut back by 7 bases and J by 5 bases. The germline V gene has CDR1 SGHVS and CDR2 FQNEAQ. The chain's CDR3 is CASTAGDNEQFF. The DNA of the CDR3 is TGTGCCAGCACGGCGGGGGACAATGAGCAGTTCTTC. The whole variable domain, remainder taken from reference TRBV7-8 and TRBJ2-1, is GAGVSQSPRYKVAKRGQDVALRCDPISGHVSLFWYQQALGQGPEFLTYFQNEAQLDKSGLPSDRFFAERPEGSVSTLKIQRTQQEDSAVYLCASTAGDNEQFFGPGTRLTVL.

This clonotype was seen at least ten times. This sequence joins TRBV7-8 and TRBJ1-5; the D gene is possibly TRBD1 (6 bases). CDR3 size: 17 residues. Trimming took 4 bases from V and 1 from J, leaving 17 bases between them. Germline V gene lookup returns CDR1 SGHVS and CDR2 FQNEAQ. This CDR3 reads CASSWRNRDTSNQPQHF. CDR3 DNA sequence: TGTGCCAGCAGCTGGCGAAACCGGGACACGAGCAATCAGCCCCAGCATTTT.

This clonotype has a count of ten or more. The V call is TRBV7-6, the J call TRBJ2-5; TRBD1 matches at 8 bases. The CDR3 totals 16 residues. Germline V gene sequence: CDR1 SGHVS, CDR2 FNYEAQ. J was trimmed by 5 bases and V by 0 bases; bases with no gene match: 8. CDR3 in DNA: TGTGCCAGCAGCTTAGCTTTGGGGCAGGGGGCGGAGACCCAGTACTTC. Amino acids: CASSLALGQGAETQYF.

This clonotype has a handful of counts. The chain is built from TRBV6-1 and TRBJ2-3; D not certain. Germline loops: CDR1 MNHNS, CDR2 SASEGT. The germline V and J ends were trimmed by 1 base and 6 bases, with 8 bases remaining between them. The CDR3 runs to 13 residues. The CDR3 protein is CASSEGGWDTQYF. The CDR3 DNA is TGTGCCAGCAGTGAAGGCGGATGGGATACGCAGTATTTT.

V is TRBV4-1 and J is TRBJ1-1, with TRBD1 as a possible D gene (5 bases). Per germline, CDR1 MGHRA and CDR2 YSYEKL. The CDR3 consists of 12 residues. The V and J ends lost 2 bases and 8 bases respectively, with 9 bases between them. CDR3 amino acids: CASSQSRQEAFF. The CDR3 DNA is TGCGCCAGCAGCCAATCTAGACAGGAAGCTTTCTTT.

This chain connects TRBV6-2 or TRBV6-3 to TRBJ2-7, with 10 bases fitting TRBD2. The ends lost 0 bases at V and 3 bases at J; junction bases unmatched: 5. Germline lookup yields CDR1 MNHEY and CDR2 SVGEGT. This CDR3 is 16 amino acids long. The CDR3 region is CASSYSPSGGIYEQYV. The CDR3 DNA reads as TGTGCCAGCAGTTACTCGCCTAGCGGGGGTATCTACGAGCAGTACGTC.

The chain carries TRBV5-4 and TRBJ1-1; 7 positions agree with TRBD1. Germline V CDR1 and CDR2: SGHNT, YYREEE (reference sequence). With V trimmed by 2 bases and J by 3 bases, 7 bases remained unmatched. This CDR3 region has 15 residues. The CDR3 loop reads CASSFQGGLDTEAFF. The CDR3 region has the DNA TGTGCCAGCAGCTTCCAGGGGGGGTTGGACACTGAAGCTTTCTTT.

This chain uses TRBV7-2 with TRBJ1-5; D uncertain. V was trimmed by 4 bases and J by 3 bases, leaving 10 bases between them. The CDR3 has 14 amino acids. In germline, CDR1 is SGHTA, CDR2 FQGNSA. CDR3 sequence reads: CASSSRATNQPQHF. CDR3 nucleotides: TGTGCCAGCAGCTCCCGGGCCACCAATCAGCCCCAGCATTTT.

This clonotype appeared a few times. The V call is TRBV20-1, the J call TRBJ1-4; 8 bases match TRBD1. With V trimmed by 2 bases and J by 2 bases, 10 bases remained unmatched. The CDR3 spans 17 residues. Germline loops: CDR1 DFQATT, CDR2 SNEGSKA (reference sequence). CDR3 in amino acids: CSARLWQGAETNEKLFF. CDR3 DNA sequence: TGCAGTGCTAGATTGTGGCAGGGGGCTGAGACTAATGAAAAACTGTTTTTT.

This clonotype was counted only a few times. The chain joins TRBV27 to TRBJ1-1, with D perhaps TRBD1 (5 bases). The CDR3 is made up of 13 amino acids. V lost 5 bases and J 3 bases, leaving 10 bases between the germline ends. The germline V gene has CDR1 MNHEY and CDR2 SMNVEV (reference sequence). CDR3 sequence (DNA): TGTGCCAGCAGTCAGGGCGTATACACTGAAGCTTTCTTT. Residues: CASSQGVYTEAFF.

In its sample, this clonotype was seen a few times. V gene TRBV27 combines with J gene TRBJ2-6, with TRBD1 as a possible D gene (5 bases). The CDR3 has 16 amino acids. The V gene lost 9 bases and the J gene lost 2 bases, with 17 bases spanning the gap. Germline loops: CDR1 MNHEY, CDR2 SMNVEV (reference sequence). Here the CDR3 DNA reads TGTGCCAGACCTCCTTCAGGACAACCTGGGGCCAACGTCCTGACTTTC. Translated, it gives CARPPSGQPGANVLTF.

This clonotype has a handful of counts. The CDR3 loop is CASSLESRGLGQPQHF. For the CDR3, the DNA is TGTGCCAGCAGTTTAGAGTCCAGGGGCCTAGGACAGCCCCAGCATTTT. This sequence joins TRBV12-3 or TRBV12-4 and TRBJ1-5; a weak D match, TRBD1 (6 bases). Trimming stripped 1 base from V and 7 bases from J, with 17 bases between. CDR3 length: 16 amino acids.

This clonotype was recorded a few times. V usage is TRBV7-9 and J usage is TRBJ2-2; 7 nucleotides agree with TRBD1. This CDR3 comprises 16 residues. V was clipped by 5 bases and J by 0 bases; unmatched bases: 6. The V gene's germline CDR1 is SEHNR and CDR2 FQNEAQ (reference sequence). The CDR3 nucleotides are TGTGCCAGCAGCCAATTGGGGACAGCGAACACCGGGGAGCTGTTTTTT. This codes for CASSQLGTANTGELFF.

This clonotype was detected only a few times. The V gene is TRBV7-3, the J gene TRBJ1-2; D unclear. Germline V lookup: CDR1 SGHTA, CDR2 FQGTGA. The CDR3 covers 10 residues. The V end lost 11 bases, the J end lost 10 bases, and 14 bases lay between the germline ends. DNA of the CDR3: TGTGCCGACGCCGGGTCCCCCTACACCTTC. Protein: CADAGSPYTF.

This clonotype was counted only a few times. This chain joins TRBV7-6 and TRBJ1-4; D ambiguous. This CDR3 contains 14 residues. V lost 2 bases and J 8 bases, leaving 12 bases between the germline ends. Germline lookup yields CDR1 SGHVS and CDR2 FNYEAQ. Here the CDR3 DNA reads TGTGCCAGCAGCTTAAAGGGTCCCACGGAAAAACTGTTTTTT. As protein: CASSLKGPTEKLFF.

The chain combines TRBV27 with TRBJ1-1; D gene uncertain. Trimming pared 10 bases from V and 5 bases from J, leaving 11 bases between. Germline V CDR1 and CDR2: MNHEY, SMNVEV (reference sequence). CDR3 length equals 11 residues. Here the CDR3 DNA reads TGTGCCACCTCGGGTGGTACTGAAGCTTTCTTT. Its protein product is CATSGGTEAFF.

This clonotype has a handful of counts. V and J are TRBV19 and TRBJ2-7; TRBD1 matches 10 bases. Germline V gene sequence: CDR1 LNHDA, CDR2 SQIVND (reference sequence). This CDR3 comprises 15 residues. V dropped 3 bases and J dropped 5; count of bases not matched to a gene: 7. CDR3 nucleotide sequence: TGTGCCAGTAGTATTTTCCCGGGACAGGGGAACGAGCAGTACTTC. As protein: CASSIFPGQGNEQYF.

In its sample, this clonotype was seen many times. This chain uses TRBV7-2 with TRBJ2-5, with no clear D. From germline, CDR1 is SGHTA and CDR2 FQGNSA. Trimming shortened V by 2 bases and J by 5 bases, and 6 bases separated the two germline ends. This CDR3 has 12 residues. CDR3 nucleotides: TGTGCCAGCAGCTTAAAGGCTGAGACCCAGTACTTC. Its protein is CASSLKAETQYF.

This clonotype appeared a few times. The J gene is TRBJ2-7, the V gene TRBV12-3 or TRBV12-4; D assignment may be TRBD1 or TRBD2 (5 bases each). The germline V and J ends were trimmed by 3 bases and 3 bases, with 12 bases remaining between them. The CDR3 spans 14 residues. CDR3 sequence: CASSFRDVGYEQYF. The DNA for the CDR3 is TGTGCCAGCAGTTTCCGGGACGTAGGCTACGAGCAGTACTTC.

This chain uses TRBV20-1 with TRBJ2-5, with D tentatively TRBD1 or TRBD2 (5 bases each). V lost 0 bases, J lost 5 bases, and 16 bases lay in between. This CDR3 is built from 15 residues. Germline V gene sequence: CDR1 DFQATT, CDR2 SNEGSKA (reference sequence). Here the CDR3 reads CSARDPGTGGETQYF. In DNA, the CDR3 is TGCAGTGCTAGAGACCCGGGGACCGGTGGGGAGACCCAGTACTTC.

The J gene is TRBJ2-7, the V gene TRBV2, with unresolved D. Germline CDR1 SNHLY, CDR2 FYNNEI. This CDR3 comprises 12 residues. Trimming removed 7 bases at V and 4 bases at J, with 11 bases between. The DNA for the CDR3 is TGTGCCAGCACCGGACCTACATACGAGCAGTACTTC. Translation: CASTGPTYEQYF.

In this sample, this clonotype turned up a few times. The CDR3 DNA reads as TGTGCCAGCAGACGGGACAGGGGTCTCCCAGATACGCAGTATTTT. It is translated as CASRRDRGLPDTQYF. The chain joins TRBV6-2 or TRBV6-3 to TRBJ2-3, with 10 bases identical to TRBD1. The CDR3 extends over 15 amino acids. V lost 6 bases and J lost 4; bases outside the gene matches: 7. Germline CDR1 and CDR2: MNHEY and SVGEGT.

This chain links TRBV6-1 with TRBJ2-7, with D possibly being TRBD1 (6 bases). This CDR3 region has 14 residues. Germline V CDR1 and CDR2: MNHNS, SASEGT. V lost 6 bases, J lost 3 bases, and 15 bases lay in between. The CDR3: CASSTLGRGYEQYV. CDR3 coding DNA: TGTGCCAGCAGCACGCTGGGCAGGGGCTACGAGCAGTACGTC.

This clonotype was counted ten times or more. The chain combines TRBV7-8 with TRBJ2-1, with 8 bases matching TRBD2. The CDR3 runs to 17 residues. Germline lookup yields CDR1 SGHVS and CDR2 FQNEAQ. Trimming cost V 3 bases and J 1 base; bases outside gene matches: 8. The chain's CDR3 is CASSLSGGARSYNEQFF. In nucleotides, the CDR3 is TGTGCCAGCAGCTTGAGCGGGGGCGCACGGTCCTACAATGAGCAGTTCTTC.

In this sample, this clonotype turned up a few times. The chain links TRBV7-9 to TRBJ2-1; 7 nucleotides line up with TRBD2. This CDR3 region has 15 residues. After removal of 11 bases from V and 0 bases from J, the junction contained 10 bases not matched to a gene. From germline, CDR1 is SEHNR and CDR2 FQNEAQ (reference sequence). CDR3 DNA sequence: TGTGCCTGGGCGGGGCGGGGGAGCTCCTACAATGAGCAGTTCTTC. Its translation: CAWAGRGSSYNEQFF.

There are a few counts of this clonotype. The V call is TRBV7-2, the J call TRBJ1-2; TRBD1 might be the D (6 bases). Germline values: CDR1 SGHTA, CDR2 FQGNSA. The CDR3 is 14 residues long. V shed 2 bases and J shed 8 bases, with 15 bases lying between them. The CDR3 bases are TGTGCCAGCAGCTTATATAGTACAGGGATCGGCTACACCTTC. The encoded protein is CASSLYSTGIGYTF.